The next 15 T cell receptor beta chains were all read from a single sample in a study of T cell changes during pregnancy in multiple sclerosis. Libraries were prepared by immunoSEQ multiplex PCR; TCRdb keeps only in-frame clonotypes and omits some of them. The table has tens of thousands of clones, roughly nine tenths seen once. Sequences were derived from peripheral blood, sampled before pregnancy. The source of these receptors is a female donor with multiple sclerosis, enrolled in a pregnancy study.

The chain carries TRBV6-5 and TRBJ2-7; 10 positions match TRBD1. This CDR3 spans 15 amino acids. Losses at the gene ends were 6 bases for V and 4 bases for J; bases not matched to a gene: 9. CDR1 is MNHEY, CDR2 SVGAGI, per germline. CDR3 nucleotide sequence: TGTGCCAGCAGCCAAACCGGGACAGGGGTGTACGAGCAGTACTTC. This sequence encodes CASSQTGTGVYEQYF.

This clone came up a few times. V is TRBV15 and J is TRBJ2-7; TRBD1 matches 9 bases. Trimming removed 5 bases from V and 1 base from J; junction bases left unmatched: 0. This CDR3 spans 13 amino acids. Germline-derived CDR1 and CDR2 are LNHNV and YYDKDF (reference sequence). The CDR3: CATSGQGSYEQYF. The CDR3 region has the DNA TGTGCCACCAGCGGACAGGGGTCCTACGAGCAGTACTTC.

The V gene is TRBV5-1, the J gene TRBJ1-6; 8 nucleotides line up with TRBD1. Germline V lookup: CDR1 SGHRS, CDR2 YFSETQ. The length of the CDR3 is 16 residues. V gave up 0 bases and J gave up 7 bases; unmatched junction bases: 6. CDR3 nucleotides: TGCGCCAGCAGCTTGGACCAGGGGGCTCGGAATTCACCCCTCCACTTT. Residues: CASSLDQGARNSPLHF.

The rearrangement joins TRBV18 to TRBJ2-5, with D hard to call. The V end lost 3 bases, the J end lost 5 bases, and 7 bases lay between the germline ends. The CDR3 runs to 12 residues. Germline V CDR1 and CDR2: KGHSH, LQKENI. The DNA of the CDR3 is TGTGCCAGCTCACCTCTCCGGGAGACCCAGTACTTC. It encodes CASSPLRETQYF. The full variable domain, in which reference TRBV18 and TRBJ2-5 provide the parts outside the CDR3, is NAGVMQNPRHLVRRRGQEARLRCSPMKGHSHVYWYRQLPEEGLKFMVYLQKENIIDESGMPKERFSAEFPKEGPSILRIQQVVRGDSAAYFCASSPLRETQYFGPGTRLLVL.

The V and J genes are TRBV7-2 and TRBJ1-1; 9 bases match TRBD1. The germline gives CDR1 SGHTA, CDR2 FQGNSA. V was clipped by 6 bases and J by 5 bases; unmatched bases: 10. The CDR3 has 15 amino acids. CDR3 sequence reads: CASRLQPTGGTEAFF. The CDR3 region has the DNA TGTGCCAGCAGACTACAACCGACAGGGGGGACTGAAGCTTTCTTT.

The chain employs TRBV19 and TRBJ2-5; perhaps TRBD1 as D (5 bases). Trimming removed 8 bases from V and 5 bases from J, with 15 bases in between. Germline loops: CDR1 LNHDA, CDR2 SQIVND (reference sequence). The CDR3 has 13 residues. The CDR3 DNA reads TGTGCCAGTCACCTAGGGGCTGGTGAGACCCAGTACTTC. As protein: CASHLGAGETQYF.

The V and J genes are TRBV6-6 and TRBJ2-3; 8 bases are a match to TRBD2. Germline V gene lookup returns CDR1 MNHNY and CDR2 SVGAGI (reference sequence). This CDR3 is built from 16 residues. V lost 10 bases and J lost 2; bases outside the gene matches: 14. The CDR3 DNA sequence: TGTGCCACGCAAGACGGCAGCGGGGGAGCCACAGATACGCAGTATTTT. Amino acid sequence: CATQDGSGGATDTQYF.

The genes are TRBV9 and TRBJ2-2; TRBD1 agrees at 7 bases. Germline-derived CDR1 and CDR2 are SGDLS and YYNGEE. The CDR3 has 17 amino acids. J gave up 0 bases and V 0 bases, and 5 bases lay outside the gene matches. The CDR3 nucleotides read TGTGCCAGCAGCGTAGTGTCTAGGGGGCCGAACACCGGGGAGCTGTTTTTT. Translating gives CASSVVSRGPNTGELFF. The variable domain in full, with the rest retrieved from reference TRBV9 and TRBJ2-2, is DSGVTQTPKHLITATGQRVTLRCSPRSGDLSVYWYQQSLDQGLQFLIQYYNGEERAKGNILERFSAQQFPDLHSELNLSSLELGDSALYFCASSVVSRGPNTGELFFGEGSRLTVL.

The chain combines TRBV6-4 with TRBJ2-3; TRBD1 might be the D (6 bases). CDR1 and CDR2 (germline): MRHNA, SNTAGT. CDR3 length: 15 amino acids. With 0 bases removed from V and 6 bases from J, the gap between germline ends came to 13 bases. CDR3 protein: CASSDSNGGADTQYF. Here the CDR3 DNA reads TGTGCCAGCAGTGACTCGAATGGGGGCGCGGATACGCAGTATTTT.

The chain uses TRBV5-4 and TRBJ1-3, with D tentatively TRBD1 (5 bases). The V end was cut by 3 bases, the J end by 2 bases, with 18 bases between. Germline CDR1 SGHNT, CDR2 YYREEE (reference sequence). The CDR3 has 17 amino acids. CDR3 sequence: CASSSPGDSAAGNTIYF. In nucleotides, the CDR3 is TGTGCCAGCAGCTCACCGGGAGACAGCGCAGCTGGAAACACCATATATTTT.

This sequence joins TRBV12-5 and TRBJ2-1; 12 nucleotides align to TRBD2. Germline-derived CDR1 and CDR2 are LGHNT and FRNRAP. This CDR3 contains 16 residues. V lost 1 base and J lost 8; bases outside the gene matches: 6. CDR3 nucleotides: TGTGCTAGTGGTTTGGATCGGACTAGCGGGGTGGATGAGCAGTTCTTC. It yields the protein CASGLDRTSGVDEQFF.

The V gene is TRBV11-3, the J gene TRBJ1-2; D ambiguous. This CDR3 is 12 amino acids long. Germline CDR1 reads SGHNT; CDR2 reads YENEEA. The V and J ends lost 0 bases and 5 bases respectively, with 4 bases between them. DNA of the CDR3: TGTGCCAGCAGCTTAGACGGTTATGGCTACACCTTC. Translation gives CASSLDGYGYTF.

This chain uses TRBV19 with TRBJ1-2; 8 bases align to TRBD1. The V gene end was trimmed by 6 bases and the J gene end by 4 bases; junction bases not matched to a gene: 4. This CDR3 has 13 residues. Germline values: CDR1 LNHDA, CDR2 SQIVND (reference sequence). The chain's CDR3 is CASRDRDSYGYTF. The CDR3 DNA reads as TGTGCCAGTAGGGACAGGGATAGCTATGGCTACACCTTC. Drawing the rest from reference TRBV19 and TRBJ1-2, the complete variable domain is DGGITQSPKYLFRKEGQNVTLSCEQNLNHDAMYWYRQDPGQGLRLIYYSQIVNDFQKGDIAEGYSVSREKKESFPLTVTSAQKNPTAFYLCASRDRDSYGYTFGSGTRLTVV.

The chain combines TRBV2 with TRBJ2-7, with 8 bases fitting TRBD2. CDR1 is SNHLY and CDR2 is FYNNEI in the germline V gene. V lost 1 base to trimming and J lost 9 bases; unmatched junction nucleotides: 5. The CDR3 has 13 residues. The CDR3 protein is CASSEGPGRGQYF. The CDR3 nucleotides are TGTGCCAGCAGTGAAGGACCCGGGAGGGGGCAGTACTTC.

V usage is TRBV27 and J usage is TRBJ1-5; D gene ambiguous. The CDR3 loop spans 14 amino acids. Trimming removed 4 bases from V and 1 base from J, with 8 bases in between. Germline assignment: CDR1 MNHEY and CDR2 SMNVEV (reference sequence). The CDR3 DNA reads TGTGCCAGCAGTTCCGGTAAAAGCAATCAGCCCCAGCATTTT. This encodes CASSSGKSNQPQHF.